The sequence of this T cell receptor (beta chain) was determined in a study of tumor and adjacent non-tumor tissue in lung cancer. On this clonotype: No antigen is known for it. A read error may be the cause here, since a much bigger clone is one base away.

Per the germline V gene, CDR1 is LGHNA and CDR2 is YNFKEQ. This CDR3 is built from 15 residues. A modified ARM-PCR protocol with three rounds of nested PCR amplified TCRbeta. One entry per CDR3 protein results from TCRdb running MiXCR on the multiplex PCR reads. The sample has 200,000 or so distinct CDR3 sequences, about 71% seen once; the top ten hold roughly 24%. General study points: TCR diversity was significantly greater in tumor than normal lung tissue. Top 100 clones took a larger repertoire share in normal lung.

No cell sorting was done before RNA was extracted from the tissue. Between August and November 2014, newly diagnosed, chemotherapy-naive lung cancer patients underwent thoracic surgery in China. The chain joins TRBV4-2 to TRBJ2-3; no clear D gene. Gene TRBJ1-5 matches the end of the DNA better, so the J call may be wrong. This clonotype was obtained from a man in his 60s with non-small cell lung cancer. The source material was lung tumor tissue. The CDR3 region is CASSQGAVVTDTQHF. For the CDR3, the DNA is TGTGCCAGCAGCCAAGGTGCCGTTGTCACAGATACGCAGCATTTT.